The 4 T cell receptor beta chains given below trace back to one sample, sequenced in a study of blood T cell repertoires in COVID-19. The repertoire was sequenced with immunoSEQ multiplex PCR; TCRdb's copy has only in-frame clones and lacks some. The table lists under 200,000 clones, 80% to 85% of them singletons. Sequenced: peripheral blood. The receptors were sampled from a woman aged 40 to 49 with acute or convalescent COVID-19.

Only a few counts were recorded for this clone. The chain carries TRBV5-6 and TRBJ2-1, with a weak D call TRBD1 (6 bases). V lost 3 bases and J 3 bases, leaving 19 bases between the germline ends. This CDR3 comprises 17 residues. Germline V gives CDR1 SGHDT, CDR2 YYEEEE. CDR3 coding DNA: TGTGCCAGCAGCTCCGGCCAGGGGAGTTCCCGCTACAATGAGCAGTTCTTC. Its protein is CASSSGQGSSRYNEQFF.

In DNA, the CDR3 is TGTGCCAGTAGTTCGACAGTGAACACTGAAGCTTTCTTT. It codes for CASSSTVNTEAFF. The gene calls are TRBV19 and TRBJ1-1; a weak D match, TRBD1 (5 bases). This CDR3 region has 13 residues. Germline CDR1 reads LNHDA; CDR2 reads SQIVND (reference sequence). The ends were cut back, 5 bases at V and 0 bases at J, with 7 bases in the middle.

J is TRBJ1-3 and V is TRBV5-6; D is perhaps TRBD1 (5 bases). CDR3 size: 16 residues. The germline V gene has CDR1 SGHDT and CDR2 YYEEEE. V dropped 2 bases and J dropped 0 bases, with 12 bases sitting between them. Here the CDR3 DNA reads TGTGCCAGCAGCTTCGGGGGGTCGCACTCTGGAAACACCATATATTTT. This encodes CASSFGGSHSGNTIYF.

V usage is TRBV28 and J usage is TRBJ1-2, with 7 bases identical to TRBD1. Germline V gene lookup returns CDR1 MDHEN and CDR2 SYDVKM. The V gene end was trimmed by 6 bases and the J gene end by 3 bases; junction bases not matched to a gene: 13. The CDR3 has 16 residues. The CDR3 region has the DNA TGTGCCAGCAGCCCGATTCGGGACAGTTTCGACTATGGCTACACCTTC. Its translation is CASSPIRDSFDYGYTF.